The 32 T cell receptor beta chains below were found in one sample sequenced in a study of cytomegalovirus exposure and HLA in healthy donors (dated by TCRdb to 2016 to 2017). Library prep was done by the immunoSEQ multiplex PCR assay. For the multiplex PCR, a mixture combining 60 forward primers for TCR Vbeta segments and 13 reverse primers for TCR Jbeta segments was used. TCRdb's version of the immuneACCESS table is confined to in-frame rearrangements and falls short of the full clone set. An unresolved V gene accounts for under half of the shortfall where checked; the remainder is of unknown origin. A total of approximately 160,000 clones appear in this sample, 77% of them only once. The ten biggest clones cover approximately 2.9% of the sample. The sequencing sample was made of PBMCs. These receptors all stem from a woman in her 40s in good health and CMV-seropositive.

This clone was found once. This CDR3 reads CASSQEGEKKETQYF. CDR3 nucleotide sequence: TGTGCCAGCAGCCAAGAGGGAGAAAAGAAAGAGACCCAGTACTTC. This rearrangement joins TRBV14 to TRBJ2-5, with D maybe TRBD2 (5 bases). Trimming removed 0 bases at V and 3 bases at J, with 11 bases between. The CDR3 totals 15 residues. Per the germline V gene, CDR1 is SGHDN and CDR2 is FVKESK.

The gene calls are TRBV30 and TRBJ1-5; 8 bases agree with TRBD1. The CDR3 is made up of 15 amino acids. J was trimmed by 0 bases and V by 2 bases; bases with no gene match: 3. Germline loops: CDR1 GTSNPN, CDR2 SVGIG (reference sequence). CDR3 in amino acids: CAWSPQGVSNQPQHF. CDR3 in DNA: TGTGCCTGGAGTCCACAGGGGGTTAGCAATCAGCCCCAGCATTTT.

The table lists this clone with a few counts. The CDR3 nucleotides read TGTGCCAGCAGTCTCACGGAGGGGCAGTACTATGGCTACACCTTC. Translating gives CASSLTEGQYYGYTF. This chain uses TRBV27 with TRBJ1-2; a possible D gene is TRBD1 (5 bases). Germline lookup yields CDR1 MNHEY and CDR2 SMNVEV (reference sequence). CDR3 length equals 15 residues. With 5 bases removed from V and 3 bases from J, the gap between germline ends came to 16 bases.

The chain is built from TRBV28 and TRBJ2-7, with TRBD2 matching 13 bases. The CDR3 spans 14 residues. The J segment lost 1 base and the V segment lost 6 bases, leaving 0 bases of the junction unmatched. CDR1 and CDR2 from the germline V gene are MDHEN and SYDVKM. The CDR3 reads CASRLAGGSYEQYF. CDR3 sequence (DNA): TGTGCCAGCAGACTAGCGGGGGGGTCCTACGAGCAGTACTTC.

This clone showed up just a few times. The chain joins TRBV28 to TRBJ1-1; D ambiguous. The germline V gene encodes CDR1 MDHEN and CDR2 SYDVKM. V was clipped by 1 base and J by 1 base, with 7 bases between them. The CDR3 has 14 residues. CDR3 DNA sequence: TGTGCCAGCAGTTTATTCCCCGGGAACACTGAAGCTTTCTTT. It translates to CASSLFPGNTEAFF. Drawing the rest from reference TRBV28 and TRBJ1-1, the complete variable domain is DVKVTQSSRYLVKRTGEKVFLECVQDMDHENMFWYRQDPGLGLRLIYFSYDVKMKEKGDIPEGYSVSREKKERFSLILESASTNQTSMYLCASSLFPGNTEAFFGQGTRLTVV.

In DNA form, the CDR3 reads TGTGCCAGCAGTTCCATTACAGGGAACTATGGCTACACCTTC. Amino acid sequence: CASSSITGNYGYTF. The chain combines TRBV27 with TRBJ1-2, with TRBD1 as a possible D gene (6 bases). The CDR3 covers 14 residues. Germline lookup yields CDR1 MNHEY and CDR2 SMNVEV (reference sequence). V lost 4 bases and J 2 bases, leaving 11 bases between the germline ends.

This clone was recorded only once. The chain is built from TRBV5-6 and TRBJ1-2, with 9 bases identical to TRBD1. Trimming cost V 5 bases and J 4 bases; bases outside gene matches: 3. The germline gives CDR1 SGHDT, CDR2 YYEEEE. This CDR3 contains 13 residues. The CDR3, as DNA: TGTGCCAGCAGAAAGGACAGGGGCTATGGCTACACCTTC. Translating it yields CASRKDRGYGYTF.

The rearrangement uses TRBV7-8 and TRBJ1-1, with D perhaps TRBD1 (6 bases). The CDR3 has 15 amino acids. V gave up 3 bases and J gave up 5 bases, with 16 bases separating them. Per germline, CDR1 SGHVS and CDR2 FQNEAQ. CDR3 region: CASSFAGTPGTEAFF. In DNA, the CDR3 is TGTGCCAGCAGCTTCGCCGGGACACCGGGGACTGAAGCTTTCTTT.

V and J are TRBV6-4 and TRBJ1-4; D is perhaps TRBD1 (5 bases). The CDR3 is made up of 15 amino acids. From germline, CDR1 is MRHNA and CDR2 SNTAGT. Trimming removed 4 bases at V and 7 bases at J, with 16 bases between. The CDR3: CASSAPIRQGEKLFF. As DNA, the CDR3 is TGTGCCAGCAGTGCCCCGATCAGGCAGGGTGAAAAACTGTTTTTT.

The chain links TRBV6-4 to TRBJ1-5; possible D gene TRBD1, 5 bases. Per the germline V gene, CDR1 is MRHNA and CDR2 is SNTAGT. Trimming shortened V by 0 bases and J by 7 bases, and 13 bases separated the two germline ends. The CDR3 runs 15 residues. The CDR3 DNA is TGTGCCAGCAGTGACTCCAGTGACAGTGGACAGCCCCAGCATTTT. It specifies CASSDSSDSGQPQHF.

This rearrangement joins TRBV18 to TRBJ2-5; TRBD1 matches at 7 bases. Unmatched junction bases numbered 3, after V lost 1 base and J lost 4 bases. In germline, CDR1 is KGHSH, CDR2 LQKENI. This CDR3 contains 14 residues. The CDR3 DNA reads as TGTGCCAGCTCACCACAGGGGGCGGGAGAGACCCAGTACTTC. This encodes CASSPQGAGETQYF. Based on the CDR3 plus reference TRBV18 and TRBJ2-5, the full variable domain is NAGVMQNPRHLVRRRGQEARLRCSPMKGHSHVYWYRQLPEEGLKFMVYLQKENIIDESGMPKERFSAEFPKEGPSILRIQQVVRGDSAAYFCASSPQGAGETQYFGPGTRLLVL.

The J gene is TRBJ1-3, the V gene TRBV19; TRBD1 might be the D (6 bases). Looked up from germline, CDR1 is LNHDA and CDR2 is SQIVND (reference sequence). The CDR3 loop spans 15 amino acids. Trimming cost V 3 bases and J 0 bases, with 9 bases left between them. The DNA for the CDR3 is TGTGCCAGTAGTATGGGGGCCAACTCTGGAAACACCATATATTTT. It specifies CASSMGANSGNTIYF.

This chain joins TRBV7-9 and TRBJ2-1, with unresolved D. The CDR3 covers 17 residues. V lost 4 bases and J lost 0, with 16 bases in between. The germline gives CDR1 SEHNR, CDR2 FQNEAQ (reference sequence). The CDR3 loop is CASSYLFSPSSYNEQFF. In nucleotides, the CDR3 is TGTGCCAGCAGCTACCTCTTTTCTCCGAGCTCCTACAATGAGCAGTTCTTC. The full variable domain, completed using reference TRBV7-9 and TRBJ2-1, is DTGVSQNPRHKITKRGQNVTFRCDPISEHNRLYWYRQTLGQGPEFLTYFQNEAQLEKSRLLSDRFSAERPKGSFSTLEIQRTEQGDSAMYLCASSYLFSPSSYNEQFFGPGTRLTVL.

The chain uses TRBV11-1 and TRBJ2-5, with D possibly being TRBD2 (6 bases). The CDR3 loop spans 14 amino acids. Trimming removed 5 bases at V and 5 bases at J, with 15 bases between. Germline V gene sequence: CDR1 SGHAT, CDR2 FQDESV (reference sequence). This chain's CDR3 is CASSREGGRETQYF. CDR3 bases: TGTGCCAGCAGCCGAGAGGGAGGTAGGGAGACCCAGTACTTC.

The chain carries TRBV5-4 and TRBJ1-1; weak D call: TRBD1 (6 bases). V was trimmed by 0 bases and J by 3 bases, leaving 9 bases between them. Germline loops: CDR1 SGHNT, CDR2 YYREEE (reference sequence). The CDR3 totals 14 residues. CDR3 coding DNA: TGTGCCAGCAGCTTGGGGGCAGGGGACACTGAAGCTTTCTTT. It specifies CASSLGAGDTEAFF.

The chain has TRBV6-5 and TRBJ1-3, with a tentative D call TRBD1 (5 bases). Germline CDR1 and CDR2: MNHEY and SVGAGI. The CDR3 contains 15 residues. Trimming removed 2 bases at V and 1 base at J, with 9 bases between. The CDR3 sequence is CASSYADTSGNTIYF. The CDR3 DNA is TGTGCCAGCAGTTACGCGGACACATCTGGAAACACCATATATTTT.

This chain connects TRBV19 to TRBJ1-5; 8 bases fit TRBD1. The CDR3 extends over 16 amino acids. Germline values: CDR1 LNHDA, CDR2 SQIVND (reference sequence). V was clipped by 7 bases and J by 8 bases; unmatched bases: 16. The CDR3 nucleotides read TGTGCCAGTACCCCAATTCCCGGACAGGGACGGAAGCCCCAGCATTTT. It specifies CASTPIPGQGRKPQHF.

V usage is TRBV18 and J usage is TRBJ2-4, with D possibly TRBD2 on 6 matching bases. Looked up from germline, CDR1 is KGHSH and CDR2 is LQKENI. V dropped 4 bases and J dropped 2 bases, with 24 bases sitting between them. This CDR3 spans 19 amino acids. CDR3 in DNA: TGTGCCAGCTCACTTGCGGGGCAGGAGACCAGCTTTTCCAAAAACATTCAGTACTTC. This gives the protein CASSLAGQETSFSKNIQYF.

The V call is TRBV4-1, the J call TRBJ1-4, with 8 bases matching TRBD1. Trimming removed 3 bases from V and 10 bases from J; junction bases left unmatched: 10. This CDR3 contains 15 residues. The germline CDR1 and CDR2 sequences are MGHRA and YSYEKL. The CDR3 protein is CASSQDRERIGKLFF. The CDR3, as DNA: TGCGCCAGCAGCCAGGACAGGGAACGAATTGGAAAACTGTTTTTT.

This clone has only one observation. This chain joins TRBV7-6 and TRBJ2-3; 10 bases fit TRBD2. Germline assignment: CDR1 SGHVS and CDR2 FNYEAQ. The length of the CDR3 is 17 residues. Germline trimming cut 5 bases from V and 3 bases from J; bases unmatched to any gene: 11. CDR3 region: CASSPATSGDRTDTQYF. In nucleotides, the CDR3 is TGTGCCAGCAGCCCCGCTACTAGCGGGGATAGGACAGATACGCAGTATTTT.

V gene TRBV6-6 combines with J gene TRBJ2-2; 9 bases are a match to TRBD2. CDR3 length: 16 amino acids. Germline CDR1 and CDR2: MNHNY and SVGAGI (reference sequence). Trimming removed 2 bases from V and 6 bases from J; junction bases left unmatched: 7. The DNA for the CDR3 is TGTGCCAGCAGTTACCCTGCGGGAGGGCCGGCCGGGGAGCTGTTTTTT. This sequence encodes CASSYPAGGPAGELFF.

This rearrangement joins TRBV7-8 to TRBJ2-3; 8 positions agree with TRBD2. V lost 1 base to trimming and J lost 5 bases; unmatched junction nucleotides: 8. The CDR3 runs 16 residues. CDR1 and CDR2 from the germline V gene are SGHVS and FQNEAQ. The CDR3 here is CASSLESGGVLDTQYF. In nucleotides, the CDR3 is TGTGCCAGCAGCTTAGAGTCGGGAGGGGTTCTAGATACGCAGTATTTT.

V usage is TRBV4-1 and J usage is TRBJ1-6, with 11 bases fitting TRBD1. This CDR3 region has 14 residues. Germline loops: CDR1 MGHRA, CDR2 YSYEKL. The V and J ends lost 4 bases and 10 bases, in that order; junction bases with no gene match: 3. The CDR3 protein is CASSLGTGGSPLHF. CDR3 bases: TGCGCCAGCAGCCTCGGGACAGGGGGATCACCCCTCCACTTT.

V gene TRBV7-9 combines with J gene TRBJ1-4; maybe TRBD1 (5 bases). Germline loops: CDR1 SEHNR, CDR2 FQNEAQ (reference sequence). V gave up 4 bases and J gave up 8 bases, with 14 bases separating them. The CDR3 totals 14 residues. CDR3 sequence: CASSWAGQREKLFF. CDR3 sequence (DNA): TGTGCCAGCAGCTGGGCGGGGCAGAGGGAAAAACTGTTTTTT.

The chain has TRBV28 and TRBJ1-2; a weak D match, TRBD1 (6 bases). V was trimmed by 2 bases and J by 1 base, leaving 11 bases between them. The CDR3 length is 15 residues. Per germline, CDR1 MDHEN and CDR2 SYDVKM. The CDR3 reads CASSLGGADNYGYTF. As DNA, the CDR3 is TGTGCCAGCAGTTTAGGGGGGGCGGATAACTATGGCTACACCTTC.

V and J are TRBV9 and TRBJ2-5; 12 nucleotides line up with TRBD2. The CDR3 totals 17 residues. The V and J ends lost 4 bases and 1 base, in that order; junction bases with no gene match: 8. Looked up from germline, CDR1 is SGDLS and CDR2 is YYNGEE. The DNA for the CDR3 is TGTGCCAGCAGCTCACAGGGGACTAGCGGGTTCCAAGAGACCCAGTACTTC. Translation gives CASSSQGTSGFQETQYF.

This sequence joins TRBV30 and TRBJ1-5; 7 positions match TRBD1. CDR3 size: 14 residues. The trim removed 0 bases at V and 5 bases at J, leaving 4 bases unmatched. Germline V gene sequence: CDR1 GTSNPN, CDR2 SVGIG (reference sequence). The CDR3 is CAWSVLQGDQPQHF. DNA of the CDR3: TGTGCCTGGAGTGTATTGCAGGGGGATCAGCCCCAGCATTTT.

To note about this clone: The same CDR3 is also encoded by other DNA sequences in this sample. The chain couples TRBV2 to TRBJ1-5; D is unresolved. There are 14 residues in the CDR3. CDR1 is SNHLY and CDR2 is FYNNEI in the germline V gene. Trimming stripped 3 bases from V and 3 bases from J, with 9 bases between. This chain's CDR3 is CASSDRGSNQPQHF. The DNA for the CDR3 is TGTGCCAGCAGTGATCGGGGATCCAATCAGCCCCAGCATTTT.

The gene calls are TRBV5-6 and TRBJ1-5, with D tentatively TRBD1 (5 bases). The CDR3 length is 13 residues. The ends were cut back, 4 bases at V and 11 bases at J, with 16 bases in the middle. Germline V lookup: CDR1 SGHDT, CDR2 YYEEEE. The CDR3 DNA is TGTGCCAGCAGCCTGGATGGACAAGGATCCCAGCATTTT. Translated: CASSLDGQGSQHF.

V gene TRBV7-2 combines with J gene TRBJ2-5; TRBD1 matches 9 bases. The ends lost 5 bases at V and 5 bases at J; junction bases unmatched: 9. The CDR3 has 15 amino acids. Germline values: CDR1 SGHTA, CDR2 FQGNSA. The DNA of the CDR3 is TGTGCCAGCAGCCTGGCCGGGACAGGGAGGGAGACCCAGTACTTC. Amino acids: CASSLAGTGRETQYF. The full variable domain, its missing parts supplied by reference TRBV7-2 and TRBJ2-5, is GAGVSQSPSNKVTEKGKDVELRCDPISGHTALYWYRQSLGQGLEFLIYFQGNSAPDKSGLPSDRFSAERTGGSVSTLTIQRTQQEDSAVYLCASSLAGTGRETQYFGPGTRLLVL.

The chain joins TRBV7-9 to TRBJ2-5, with D possibly being TRBD1 (5 bases). Trimming left V 2 bases short and J 3 bases short, with 13 bases between. Looked up from germline, CDR1 is SEHNR and CDR2 is FQNEAQ (reference sequence). The CDR3 covers 15 residues. The DNA for the CDR3 is TGTGCCAGCAGCTTAAAAGGGTCAGGGAAAGAGACCCAGTACTTC. It codes for CASSLKGSGKETQYF. Variable domain in full (rest from reference TRBV7-9 and TRBJ2-5): DTGVSQNPRHKITKRGQNVTFRCDPISEHNRLYWYRQTLGQGPEFLTYFQNEAQLEKSRLLSDRFSAERPKGSFSTLEIQRTEQGDSAMYLCASSLKGSGKETQYFGPGTRLLVL.

V usage is TRBV5-1 and J usage is TRBJ2-5, with TRBD2 matching over 13 bases. V lost 0 bases, J lost 8 bases, and 10 bases stayed unmatched. Germline values: CDR1 SGHRS, CDR2 YFSETQ. The CDR3 is made up of 17 amino acids. The CDR3 DNA is TGCGCCAGCAGCTTGGCCCTTATACGGACTAGCGGGGGTACCCAGTACTTC. Its protein product is CASSLALIRTSGGTQYF.